The 23 T cell receptor beta chains below were found in one sample sequenced in a study of blood T cell repertoires in COVID-19. Some clones are missing from TCRdb's copy, which holds only in-frame ones; the method was immunoSEQ multiplex PCR. The sample has roughly 160,000 clones; 65% to 85% are singletons. Sequencing was carried out using PBMCs or T cells enriched from blood (not recorded which). These receptors were taken from a woman aged 60-75 years who had recovered from COVID-19.

V and J are TRBV19 and TRBJ2-7, with 9 positions matching TRBD1. This CDR3 comprises 14 residues. The germline V gene encodes CDR1 LNHDA and CDR2 SQIVND (reference sequence). Trimming cost V 3 bases and J 2 bases; bases outside gene matches: 2. CDR3 DNA sequence: TGTGCCAGTAGTATCGGGACAGGGACCTACGAGCAGTACTTC. Translating gives CASSIGTGTYEQYF.

The V call is TRBV7-2, the J call TRBJ2-7, with a possible D match to TRBD1 (6 bases). The CDR3 is 13 amino acids. Germline-derived CDR1 and CDR2 are SGHTA and FQGNSA. The V end lost 3 bases, the J end lost 2 bases, and 8 bases lay between the germline ends. The CDR3 nucleotides read TGTGCCAGCAGCTTGTACAGGGCCTACGAGCAGTACTTC. This sequence encodes CASSLYRAYEQYF.

The chain uses TRBV4-1 and TRBJ2-1, with 11 bases that match TRBD1. The CDR3 is 16 residues long. The V segment lost 3 bases and the J segment 5 bases; nucleotides outside the gene matches: 6. CDR1 and CDR2 from the germline V gene are MGHRA and YSYEKL. CDR3 residues: CASSQRGQGDHNEQFF. CDR3 coding DNA: TGCGCCAGCAGCCAGAGGGGACAGGGGGACCACAATGAGCAGTTCTTC.

This clone occurred a few times. The CDR3 region has the DNA TGTGCCTGGAGTGTTCTTTCTGGCCAGGGGATCCATTTT. Protein sequence: CAWSVLSGQGIHF. This chain uses TRBV30 with TRBJ1-5; a weak D match, TRBD1 (6 bases). V was trimmed by 0 bases and J by 16 bases, leaving 19 bases between them. The CDR3 runs to 13 residues. Germline CDR1 GTSNPN, CDR2 SVGIG (reference sequence).

This chain joins TRBV28 and TRBJ1-5; 11 bases match TRBD1. Germline assignment: CDR1 MDHEN and CDR2 SYDVKM. V trimming: 3 bases; J trimming: 2 bases; junction bases outside the gene matches: 6. The length of the CDR3 is 17 residues. This CDR3 reads CASSFPAGQGGNQPQHF. CDR3 sequence (DNA): TGTGCCAGCAGTTTTCCAGCGGGACAGGGGGGCAATCAGCCCCAGCATTTT. Based on the CDR3 plus reference TRBV28 and TRBJ1-5, the full variable domain is DVKVTQSSRYLVKRTGEKVFLECVQDMDHENMFWYRQDPGLGLRLIYFSYDVKMKEKGDIPEGYSVSREKKERFSLILESASTNQTSMYLCASSFPAGQGGNQPQHFGDGTRLSIL.

The chain couples TRBV15 to TRBJ1-5; D gene unclear. V dropped 0 bases and J dropped 8 bases, with 5 bases sitting between them. This CDR3 contains 12 residues. Looked up from germline, CDR1 is LNHNV and CDR2 is YYDKDF (reference sequence). In DNA form, the CDR3 reads TGTGCCACCAGCAGAGACACGGAGCCCCAGCATTTT. The encoded protein is CATSRDTEPQHF. Drawing the rest from reference TRBV15 and TRBJ1-5, the complete variable domain is DAMVIQNPRYQVTQFGKPVTLSCSQTLNHNVMYWYQQKSSQAPKLLFHYYDKDFNNEADTPDNFQSRRPNTSFCFLDIRSPGLGDTAMYLCATSRDTEPQHFGDGTRLSIL.

The gene calls are TRBV3-1 (or the pseudogene TRBV3-2) and TRBJ2-5; 11 nucleotides match TRBD1. The germline CDR1 and CDR2 sequences are LGHDT and YNNKEL (reference sequence). With 7 bases clipped from V and 7 bases from J, the junction kept 11 bases outside the gene matches. CDR3 length equals 15 residues. The CDR3 protein is CASTASGGTGGTQYF. DNA of the CDR3: TGTGCCAGCACCGCAAGCGGGGGGACAGGGGGGACCCAGTACTTC.

The chain uses TRBV11-2 and TRBJ2-2; the D gene is possibly TRBD2 (5 bases). The CDR3 totals 14 residues. V was trimmed by 5 bases and J by 7 bases, leaving 14 bases between them. Germline-derived CDR1 and CDR2 are SGHAT and FQNNGV. The CDR3 DNA reads as TGTGCCAGCAGCCGGGGTTTCCAGGTCGGGGAGCTGTTTTTT. This codes for CASSRGFQVGELFF.

V and J are TRBV5-1 and TRBJ1-4; 8 bases map to TRBD1. V was pared by 2 bases and J by 7 bases, with 7 bases of the junction left unmatched. This CDR3 spans 15 amino acids. The germline gives CDR1 SGHRS, CDR2 YFSETQ. The CDR3 loop reads CASSLGQGGSEKLFF. The CDR3 bases are TGCGCCAGCAGCTTAGGACAGGGCGGTAGTGAAAAACTGTTTTTT.

This rearrangement joins TRBV7-8 to TRBJ2-5, with a weak D call TRBD1 (6 bases). Germline V lookup: CDR1 SGHVS, CDR2 FQNEAQ. The CDR3 runs 14 residues. V was clipped by 2 bases and J by 5 bases, with 12 bases between them. The CDR3 loop is CASSLQGLRETQYF. In DNA form, the CDR3 reads TGTGCCAGCAGCTTACAGGGGCTGCGGGAGACCCAGTACTTC.

In DNA form, the CDR3 reads TGCGCCAGCAGTCAATCGCCCAGGGGCCGGGATCAGCCCCAGCATTTT. The encoded protein is CASSQSPRGRDQPQHF. The rearrangement links TRBV23-1 to TRBJ1-5; possible D gene TRBD1, 6 bases. TRBV23-1 is an open reading frame, and its role is uncertain. The CDR3 contains 16 residues. Between the trimmed V and J ends, which lost 0 bases and 5 bases, there was a span of 14 bases.

The chain joins TRBV5-1 to TRBJ2-2; D is possibly TRBD1 (5 bases). In germline, CDR1 is SGHRS, CDR2 YFSETQ. The length of the CDR3 is 12 residues. V lost 5 bases, J lost 4 bases, and 6 bases lay in between. The CDR3 loop reads CASRDTTGELFF. CDR3 in DNA: TGCGCCAGCAGGGACACCACCGGGGAGCTGTTTTTT.

The chain employs TRBV12-2 and TRBJ2-7; the DNA was not compared with TRBD2, the D call given in the table. TRBV12-2 is reported as a pseudogene. The CDR3 is 21 residues long. The CDR3 nucleotides read TGTGCAAGTCGCTTAGAAGGGTACGGGACTGGAATATCAGCTACGAGTTGGGAGCAGTACTTC. Translating gives CASRLEGYGTGISATSWEQYF.

Here the CDR3 DNA reads TGCGCCAGCGCGAGGACAGGGGGCCACGAGCAGTACTTC. Its protein is CASARTGGHEQYF. The rearrangement joins TRBV10-1 to TRBJ2-7; 11 bases agree with TRBD1. Trimming removed 8 bases from V and 5 bases from J; junction bases left unmatched: 5. This CDR3 spans 13 amino acids. Germline CDR1 WNHNN, CDR2 SYGVQD (reference sequence).

This chain uses TRBV28 with TRBJ1-5; TRBD1 is a possible D gene (5 bases). CDR1 is MDHEN, CDR2 SYDVKM, per germline. V was pared by 6 bases and J by 7 bases, with 10 bases between. CDR3 length: 12 residues. Written as DNA, the CDR3 is TGTGCCAGCAGCCTTCAGGGCCAGCCCCAGCATTTT. The encoded protein is CASSLQGQPQHF.

The chain is built from TRBV6-5 and TRBJ2-5; unclear D gene. The germline V gene has CDR1 MNHEY and CDR2 SVGAGI. V gave up 4 bases and J gave up 5 bases, with 14 bases separating them. The CDR3 loop spans 14 amino acids. The CDR3 DNA is TGTGCCAGCAGTTCCTCCCTAGTCACCGAGACCCAGTACTTC. It encodes CASSSSLVTETQYF.

Turning to this clone: This specimen includes other DNA sequences encoding the same CDR3. The chain employs TRBV18 and TRBJ1-1, with D maybe TRBD1 (5 bases). V lost 3 bases and J lost 0, with 17 bases in between. The CDR3 extends over 17 amino acids. Germline V gene data show CDR1 as KGHSH and CDR2 as LQKENI. The CDR3 reads CASSPRQGRRMNTEAFF. The CDR3, as DNA: TGTGCCAGCTCACCTCGGCAGGGCCGTCGCATGAACACTGAAGCTTTCTTT.

The rearrangement joins TRBV7-8 to TRBJ1-2, with 7 bases lining up with TRBD1. The CDR3 has 15 amino acids. The V gene's germline CDR1 is SGHVS and CDR2 FQNEAQ. V dropped 0 bases and J dropped 4; count of bases not matched to a gene: 5. CDR3 in amino acids: CASSLAGQSTYGYTF. CDR3 bases: TGTGCCAGCAGCTTAGCGGGACAGTCAACCTATGGCTACACCTTC.

This chain links TRBV2 with TRBJ1-1; D unresolved. This CDR3 has 14 amino acids. Germline CDR1 reads SNHLY; CDR2 reads FYNNEI. V dropped 5 bases and J dropped 0 bases, with 10 bases sitting between them. Here the CDR3 reads CASSYSSMNTEAFF. The CDR3 DNA reads TGTGCCAGCAGTTACAGTTCCATGAACACTGAAGCTTTCTTT. The entire variable domain, with the rest obtained from reference TRBV2 and TRBJ1-1, is as follows: EPEVTQTPSHQVTQMGQEVILRCVPISNHLYFYWYRQILGQKVEFLVSFYNNEISEKSEIFDDQFSVERPDGSNFTLKIRSTKLEDSAMYFCASSYSSMNTEAFFGQGTRLTVV.

The genes are TRBV28 and TRBJ1-2, with D maybe TRBD1 (6 bases). The CDR3 runs 13 residues. CDR1 MDHEN and CDR2 SYDVKM come from the germline V gene. V lost 4 bases and J lost 3, with 9 bases in between. CDR3 bases: TGTGCCAGCAGTTACGGACAGCACTATGGCTACACCTTC. Translating gives CASSYGQHYGYTF.

About this clone itself: An end of the junction differs from the germline gene, which may be a read error. The chain combines TRBV12-3 or TRBV12-4 with TRBJ1-5; a weak D match, TRBD1 (6 bases). CDR3 length: 13 amino acids. The CDR3 DNA follows: TGTGCCAGCAGGTTAGGGGGAGAGGGGCCCCAGCATTTT. Residues: CASRLGGEGPQHF.

In this sample, this clone turned up once. V usage is TRBV21-1 and J usage is TRBJ2-5; TRBD2 is the table's D call and was not checked against the DNA. TRBV21-1 is a documented pseudogene. The CDR3 totals 16 residues. CDR3 amino acids: CASPITSGRLRETQYF. CDR3 coding DNA: TGTGCCAGCCCCATTACTAGTGGCAGACTCAGGGAGACCCAGTACTTC.

The chain links TRBV6-4 to TRBJ2-3, with 8 bases lining up with TRBD1. Trimming took 5 bases from V and 6 from J; bases not matched to a gene: 7. Per germline, CDR1 MRHNA and CDR2 SNTAGT. The CDR3 extends over 14 amino acids. The CDR3 loop is CASSRDRSGDTQYF. The CDR3 DNA sequence: TGTGCCAGCAGTCGGGACAGGTCAGGGGATACGCAGTATTTT.